A single sample is the source of the 7 T cell receptor beta chains below, sequenced in a study of the immune and genomic landscape of osteosarcoma. The post-treatment osteosarcoma tumors were primary, local recurrence or metastasis specimens from poor-prognosis patients. TCRdb's copy holds only in-frame clones and misses some; the assay was immunoSEQ multiplex PCR. The table shows about 6,200 clones, with approximately 74% occurring only once. Sequencing input: osteosarcoma tumor tissue from the lung. The receptor set was obtained from a human donor with osteosarcoma.

This rearrangement joins TRBV5-1 to TRBJ1-5, with a tentative D call TRBD1 (6 bases). The CDR3 is 17 amino acids. CDR1 is SGHRS, CDR2 YFSETQ, per germline. V lost 0 bases and J lost 1, with 14 bases in between. CDR3: CASSLGATGTSNQPQHF. The CDR3 DNA sequence: TGCGCCAGCAGCTTGGGGGCTACAGGGACGAGCAATCAGCCCCAGCATTTT.

V usage is TRBV19 and J usage is TRBJ2-1; D gene ambiguous. The CDR3 is made up of 14 amino acids. Germline-derived CDR1 and CDR2 are LNHDA and SQIVND (reference sequence). The germline V and J ends were trimmed by 4 bases and 1 base, with 8 bases remaining between them. As DNA, the CDR3 is TGTGCCAGTAGTACTGCTGTATCCTACAATGAGCAGTTCTTC. It specifies CASSTAVSYNEQFF.

The V and J genes are TRBV2 and TRBJ2-5, with D hard to call. The V and J ends lost 2 bases and 2 bases respectively, with 9 bases between them. In germline, CDR1 is SNHLY, CDR2 FYNNEI. This CDR3 contains 14 residues. The CDR3 here is CASSEIPAQETQYF. CDR3 sequence (DNA): TGTGCCAGCAGTGAAATCCCAGCTCAAGAGACCCAGTACTTC.

This rearrangement joins TRBV2 to TRBJ1-2; D not resolved. CDR3 size: 12 residues. The V gene lost 1 base and the J gene lost 7 bases, with 7 bases spanning the gap. Germline V CDR1 and CDR2: SNHLY, FYNNEI. The CDR3 bases are TGTGCCAGCAGTGAAGGAAAGGGTGGCTACACCTTC. This gives the protein CASSEGKGGYTF.

In DNA, the CDR3 is TGTGCCTGGAATGACGGCAGATCCAATCAGCCCCAGCATTTT. It encodes CAWNDGRSNQPQHF. This chain uses TRBV30 with TRBJ1-5; D gene unclear. Germline lookup yields CDR1 GTSNPN and CDR2 SVGIG (reference sequence). The CDR3 runs to 14 residues. Trimming took off 4 bases at V and 3 bases at J, with 13 bases between the two ends.

The chain joins TRBV6-1 to TRBJ2-7, with TRBD2 identical over 10 bases. Trimming removed 1 base from V and 5 bases from J; junction bases left unmatched: 5. This CDR3 comprises 15 residues. Germline CDR1 MNHNS, CDR2 SASEGT. This CDR3 is CASSEEASGSHEQYF. The CDR3 coding sequence is TGTGCCAGCAGTGAAGAGGCTAGCGGGAGCCACGAGCAGTACTTC.

V is TRBV4-1 and J is TRBJ2-7; TRBD1 agrees at 10 bases. The CDR3 loop spans 15 amino acids. The V gene's germline CDR1 is MGHRA and CDR2 YSYEKL. With V trimmed by 1 base and J by 4 bases, 4 bases remained unmatched. CDR3 sequence (DNA): TGCGCCAGCAGCCAAGGGACAGGGGGGGCTTACGAGCAGTACTTC. This sequence encodes CASSQGTGGAYEQYF.